One and the same sample provided the 14 T cell receptor beta chains below, sequenced in a study of PD-1 blockade in classical Hodgkin lymphoma. Patients all relapsed after autologous stem cell transplantation, and there was variation in brentuximab vedotin exposure. Here immunoSEQ multiplex PCR was the method, and the copy in TCRdb shows in-frame clones only, minus some. Of around 65,000 clones detected, 75% to 90% appear once; the ten largest clones hold approximately 15%. Sequenced here: peripheral blood mononuclear cells (PBMCs), sampled at baseline. These receptors were obtained from a human donor with classical Hodgkin lymphoma.

The V and J genes are TRBV7-9 and TRBJ1-4; D may be TRBD1 (5 bases). The V gene's germline CDR1 is SEHNR and CDR2 FQNEAQ (reference sequence). The CDR3 length is 14 residues. V lost 1 base and J lost 5, with 8 bases in between. CDR3 residues: CASSLEGANEKLFF. The CDR3 DNA reads as TGTGCCAGCAGCTTAGAAGGGGCCAATGAAAAACTGTTTTTT. Together with reference TRBV7-9 and TRBJ1-4, the CDR3 gives the full variable domain: DTGVSQNPRHKITKRGQNVTFRCDPISEHNRLYWYRQTLGQGPEFLTYFQNEAQLEKSRLLSDRFSAERPKGSFSTLEIQRTEQGDSAMYLCASSLEGANEKLFFGSGTQLSVL.

The chain links TRBV7-2 to TRBJ2-1, with TRBD1 identical over 7 bases. Germline loops: CDR1 SGHTA, CDR2 FQGNSA. The CDR3 extends over 12 amino acids. V shed 2 bases, J shed 15 bases, and the junction held 7 bases outside the gene matches. The CDR3: CASSLTGVFWFF. DNA for the CDR3: TGTGCCAGCAGCTTAACAGGGGTTTTTTGGTTCTTC.

The V and J genes are TRBV25-1 and TRBJ1-1; unclear D gene. This CDR3 has 12 amino acids. Germline V gives CDR1 MGHDK, CDR2 SYGVNS. Trimming shortened V by 6 bases and J by 1 base, and 6 bases separated the two germline ends. This CDR3 is CASRGRNTEAFF. The DNA of the CDR3 is TGTGCCAGCAGAGGACGGAACACTGAAGCTTTCTTT.

The rearrangement links TRBV5-6 to TRBJ1-2; the D gene is possibly TRBD1 (5 bases). V was pared by 4 bases and J by 1 base, with 14 bases between. Germline CDR1 is SGHDT and CDR2 is YYEEEE. The CDR3 sequence is 15 residues long. In DNA form, the CDR3 reads TGTGCCAGCAGCCCTGCTTGGGGGAATAACTATGGCTACACCTTC. Translated, it gives CASSPAWGNNYGYTF.

The chain is built from TRBV18 and TRBJ1-1; 12 bases are a match to TRBD1. Germline trimming cut 3 bases from V and 3 bases from J; bases unmatched to any gene: 11. Germline CDR1 reads KGHSH; CDR2 reads LQKENI. The length of the CDR3 is 18 residues. In nucleotides, the CDR3 is TGTGCCAGCTCACCGATACAACCCGGGACAGGGGGCTACACTGAAGCTTTCTTT. It specifies CASSPIQPGTGGYTEAFF.

This chain links TRBV18 with TRBJ2-7; the D gene is possibly TRBD2 (5 bases). Per the germline V gene, CDR1 is KGHSH and CDR2 is LQKENI. CDR3 size: 15 residues. Trimming removed 6 bases at V and 2 bases at J, with 17 bases between. The CDR3 DNA is TGTGCCAGCTCCCCGTACCCGGGAAGGACCTACGAGCAGTACTTC. It yields the protein CASSPYPGRTYEQYF. The complete variable domain, with remaining parts taken from reference TRBV18 and TRBJ2-7, reads NAGVMQNPRHLVRRRGQEARLRCSPMKGHSHVYWYRQLPEEGLKFMVYLQKENIIDESGMPKERFSAEFPKEGPSILRIQQVVRGDSAAYFCASSPYPGRTYEQYFGPGTRLTVT.

The V call is TRBV14, the J call TRBJ2-7; D remains unclear. Germline CDR1 reads SGHDN; CDR2 reads FVKESK. The CDR3 is 15 residues long. The V and J ends lost 2 bases and 0 bases respectively, with 11 bases between them. The CDR3 sequence: CASSQYGPNSYEQYF. CDR3 coding DNA: TGTGCCAGCAGCCAATACGGACCCAACTCCTACGAGCAGTACTTC.

A single count supports this clone. V gene TRBV27 combines with J gene TRBJ2-3; 9 bases are shared with TRBD2. Losses at the gene ends were 1 base for V and 0 bases for J; bases not matched to a gene: 5. Germline V gene lookup returns CDR1 MNHEY and CDR2 SMNVEV (reference sequence). The CDR3 runs to 17 residues. CDR3 DNA: TGTGCCAGCAGTTTATTAGCGGGGGACTCTAGCACAGATACGCAGTATTTT. This encodes CASSLLAGDSSTDTQYF.

The V and J genes are TRBV6-6 and TRBJ1-1; TRBD1 matches at 9 bases. V lost 9 bases to trimming and J lost 2 bases; unmatched junction nucleotides: 7. The CDR3 covers 14 residues. Germline V gene data show CDR1 as MNHNY and CDR2 as SVGAGI (reference sequence). CDR3 region: CASVGTGFNTEAFF. The DNA for the CDR3 is TGTGCCAGTGTGGGGACAGGGTTTAACACTGAAGCTTTCTTT.

The chain uses TRBV23-1 and TRBJ2-7; D perhaps matches TRBD1 (5 bases). TRBV23-1 falls under the ORF class, with uncertain function. This CDR3 region has 16 residues. V was trimmed by 3 bases and J by 0 bases, leaving 15 bases between them. The CDR3 DNA sequence: TGCGCCAGCAGTCATGGTTTACAGGTGTTCTCCTACGAGCAGTACTTC. Residues: CASSHGLQVFSYEQYF.

The CDR3 DNA sequence: TGCAGCCTCCGGAAAGGCCTGAACACTGAAGCTTTCTTT. Translating it yields CSLRKGLNTEAFF. This chain joins TRBV29-1 and TRBJ1-1; D remains unclear. Germline assignment: CDR1 SQVTM and CDR2 ANQGSEA. This CDR3 has 13 residues. Trimming took 8 bases from V and 0 from J, leaving 13 bases between them.

The genes are TRBV7-9 and TRBJ2-1, with D possibly matching TRBD1 (5 bases). The V and J ends lost 5 bases and 3 bases respectively, with 14 bases between them. The CDR3 totals 15 residues. CDR1 and CDR2 from the germline V gene are SEHNR and FQNEAQ (reference sequence). For the CDR3, the DNA is TGTGCCAGCAGCCCTGCAGGGATCATCTACAATGAGCAGTTCTTC. Its protein is CASSPAGIIYNEQFF.

This rearrangement joins TRBV10-3 to TRBJ1-4; weak D call: TRBD1 (5 bases). From germline, CDR1 is ENHRY and CDR2 SYGVKD. Trimming took off 11 bases at V and 8 bases at J, with 18 bases between the two ends. This CDR3 spans 13 amino acids. The CDR3 DNA reads TGTGCCGCCCGGGCCCAGGGAGGCGAAAAACTGTTTTTT. Residues: CAARAQGGEKLFF.

The chain combines TRBV7-3 with TRBJ1-1; the D is unclear. This CDR3 is built from 14 residues. The V and J ends lost 5 bases and 2 bases respectively, with 12 bases between them. Germline V gives CDR1 SGHTA, CDR2 FQGTGA. CDR3 region: CASSPGEANTEAFF. The CDR3 DNA sequence: TGTGCCAGCAGCCCCGGTGAGGCCAACACTGAAGCTTTCTTT.